This TCR beta chain was sequenced in a study of OX40 agonist ivuxolimab in advanced cancers. General notes on the study: The costimulatory receptor OX40 (CD134) was targeted by ivuxolimab, a fully human IgG2 agonistic monoclonal antibody. Intravenous ivuxolimab was administered to patients every 2 weeks at six dose levels: 0.01, 0.1, 0.3, 1.5, 3 and 10 mg/kg. Of the 52 patients in dose escalation, some 20 had hepatocellular carcinoma, about 15 had melanoma, 9 had renal cell carcinoma and 9 had head and neck cancer. The dose-escalation cohort was about 86% male with a mean age of around 62 years, ranging from 23 to 79. Prior anti-PD-1, anti-PD-L1 or anti-CTLA-4 therapy was permitted, and 30% to 50% of dose-escalation patients had received checkpoint inhibitors. Partial responses were achieved by three dose-escalation patients, of whom one had hepatocellular carcinoma and two had cutaneous melanoma. Peripheral TCRbeta sequencing was intended to test whether TCR sequence diversity was altered and clonal T-cell expansion was caused by ivuxolimab. The paper reports the monotherapy dose-escalation portion (N = 52 patients) of the phase I ivuxolimab trial.

Patients with autoimmune disease history or receiving systemic immunosuppression were excluded from the trial. Peripheral blood for TCR sequencing was drawn from every dose cohort at baseline, at cycle 4 day 1 and at cycle 7 day 1. Samples were obtained from an open-label, multicenter, first-in-human phase I dose-escalation trial of ivuxolimab. Adults with locally advanced or metastatic head and neck squamous cell, hepatocellular, melanoma or renal cell carcinoma were enrolled in the trial. Before TCR sequencing, CD4+ and CD8+ T cells were separately sorted from peripheral blood. About this clone: The clone's antigen remains unknown. Base qualities are not recorded, but no much larger clone differs from it by a single base.

V is shortened by 5 bases, J by 7 bases, and the region joining them spans 18 bases. The germline V gene (reference sequence) provides CDR1 LNHDA and CDR2 SQIVND. The CDR3 goes from the cysteine to the phenylalanine over 16 residues. The sequence is cut down to CDR3 DNA, 48 bases in frame from base 1. Findings and caveats that apply to the study as a whole: In partial responders in the 0.1-3.0 mg/kg groups, normalized peripheral clonal expansion was found to be among the lowest, especially among CD8+ T cells. After ivuxolimab, more expanded clones were found on average in CD8+ T cells than in CD4+ T cells. Clonal expansion of both CD4+ and CD8+ blood T cells was observed from baseline to week 6 at doses 0.1 to 3.0 mg/kg. Low levels of normalized T-cell clonal expansion were also seen in some patients who did not respond. Which antigens the clonally expanded peripheral T cells were specific for was not determined.

To sequence the TCRbeta CDR3 region, genomic DNA was isolated from the sorted cells. The immunoSEQ Assay was used to sequence the TCRbeta CDR3 regions. As stored in TCRdb, this immuneACCESS dataset retains in-frame rearrangements with V and J assigned. A fraction of the clones does not appear; measured against another copy, unresolved V genes explain less than half of the discrepancy, and the remainder lacks a known reason. The sample records 30,000 to 45,000 clones, 82% of which are singletons. The ten largest clones take up around 2% of the sample. The source is an adult with an advanced solid tumor such as melanoma, head and neck, liver or kidney cancer. The sequence is built from TRBV19 and TRBJ1-6; D gene: possibly TRBD1, on 5 matching bases. Sequencing was performed on CD4+ or CD8+ T cells sorted from blood, taken in a trial of the OX40 agonist ivuxolimab. The sequenced DNA: TGTGCCAGTAGTCCCCAGCGGGGGAACCCAAATTCACCCCTCCACTTT. It specifies CASSPQRGNPNSPLHF.